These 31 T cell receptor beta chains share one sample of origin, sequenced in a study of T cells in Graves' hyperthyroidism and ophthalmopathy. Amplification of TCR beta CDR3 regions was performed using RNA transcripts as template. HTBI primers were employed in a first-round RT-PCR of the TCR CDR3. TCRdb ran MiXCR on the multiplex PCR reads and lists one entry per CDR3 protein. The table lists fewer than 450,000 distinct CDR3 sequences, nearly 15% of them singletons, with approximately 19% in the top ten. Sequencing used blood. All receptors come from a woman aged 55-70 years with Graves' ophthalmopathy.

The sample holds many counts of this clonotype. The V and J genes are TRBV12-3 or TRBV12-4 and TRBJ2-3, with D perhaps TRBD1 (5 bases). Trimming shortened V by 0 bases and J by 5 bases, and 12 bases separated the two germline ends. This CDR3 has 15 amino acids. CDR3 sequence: CASSLALGALDTQYF. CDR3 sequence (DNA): TGTGCCAGCAGTTTAGCGCTAGGGGCCCTAGATACGCAGTATTTT.

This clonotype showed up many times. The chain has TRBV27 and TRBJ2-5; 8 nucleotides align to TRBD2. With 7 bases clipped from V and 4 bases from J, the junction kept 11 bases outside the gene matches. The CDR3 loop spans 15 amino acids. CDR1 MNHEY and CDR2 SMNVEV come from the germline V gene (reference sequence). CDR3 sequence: CASTFSGRGPETQYF. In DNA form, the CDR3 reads TGTGCCAGCACTTTTTCCGGGAGGGGCCCAGAGACCCAGTACTTC.

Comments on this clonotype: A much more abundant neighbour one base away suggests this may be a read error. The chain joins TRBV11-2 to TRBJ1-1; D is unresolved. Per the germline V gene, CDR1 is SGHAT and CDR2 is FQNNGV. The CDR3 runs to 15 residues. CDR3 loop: CASSLVEAANTEALF. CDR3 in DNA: TGTGCCAGCAGCTTAGTTGAGGCGGCGAACACTGAAGCTCTCTTT.

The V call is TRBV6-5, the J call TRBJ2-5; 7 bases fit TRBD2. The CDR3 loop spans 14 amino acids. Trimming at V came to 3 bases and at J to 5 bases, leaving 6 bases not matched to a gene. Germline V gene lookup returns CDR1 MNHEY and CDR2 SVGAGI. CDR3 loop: CASSYSTSDETQYF. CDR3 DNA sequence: TGTGCCAGCAGTTATAGTACTAGCGACGAGACCCAGTACTTC.

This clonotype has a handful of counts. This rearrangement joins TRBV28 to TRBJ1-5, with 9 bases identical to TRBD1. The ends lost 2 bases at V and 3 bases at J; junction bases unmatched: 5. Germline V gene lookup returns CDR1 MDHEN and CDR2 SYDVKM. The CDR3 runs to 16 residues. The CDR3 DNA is TGTGCCAGCAGTTTAGACAGGGGGGGGGACAATCAGCCCCAGCATTTT. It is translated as CASSLDRGGDNQPQHF.

This CDR3 is CASSYSSGVGETQYF. The CDR3 nucleotides read TGTGCCAGCAGTTACAGTTCGGGAGTCGGAGAGACCCAGTACTTC. This chain uses TRBV6-9 with TRBJ2-5; possible D gene TRBD2, 6 bases. V was pared by 3 bases and J by 4 bases, with 15 bases between. This CDR3 has 15 amino acids. The germline V gene encodes CDR1 MNHGY and CDR2 SVAAGI.

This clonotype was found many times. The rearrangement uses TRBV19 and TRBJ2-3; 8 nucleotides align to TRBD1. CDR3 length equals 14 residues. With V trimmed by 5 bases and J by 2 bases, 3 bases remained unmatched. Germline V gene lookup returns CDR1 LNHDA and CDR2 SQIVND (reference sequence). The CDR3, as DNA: TGTGCCAGTAGTGGGGGACAGGCCACAGATACGCAGTATTTT. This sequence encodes CASSGGQATDTQYF.

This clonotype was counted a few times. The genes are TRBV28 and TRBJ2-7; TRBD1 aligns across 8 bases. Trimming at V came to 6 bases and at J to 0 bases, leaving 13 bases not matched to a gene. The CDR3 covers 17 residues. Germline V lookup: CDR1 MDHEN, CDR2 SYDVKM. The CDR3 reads CASRPAVGQGGSYEQYF. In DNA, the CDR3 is TGTGCCAGCAGGCCAGCCGTCGGACAGGGAGGCTCCTACGAGCAGTACTTC.

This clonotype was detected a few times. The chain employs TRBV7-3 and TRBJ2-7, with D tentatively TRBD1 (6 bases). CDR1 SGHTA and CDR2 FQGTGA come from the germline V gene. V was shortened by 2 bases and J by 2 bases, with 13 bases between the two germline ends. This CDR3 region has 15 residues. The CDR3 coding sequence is TGTGCCAGCAGCTTAGAAGGGGGAAAAACCTACGAGCAGTACTTC. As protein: CASSLEGGKTYEQYF.

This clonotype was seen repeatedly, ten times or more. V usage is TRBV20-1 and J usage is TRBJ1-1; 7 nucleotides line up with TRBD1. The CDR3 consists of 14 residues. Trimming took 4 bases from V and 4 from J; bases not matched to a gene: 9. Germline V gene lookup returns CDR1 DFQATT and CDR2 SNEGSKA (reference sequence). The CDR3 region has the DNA TGCAGTGCTAAATATACAGGGGCGGCCACTGAAGCTTTCTTT. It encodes CSAKYTGAATEAFF.

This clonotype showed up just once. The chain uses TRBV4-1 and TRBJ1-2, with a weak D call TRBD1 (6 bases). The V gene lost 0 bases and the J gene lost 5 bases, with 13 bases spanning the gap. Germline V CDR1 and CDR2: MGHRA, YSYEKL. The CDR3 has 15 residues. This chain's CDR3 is CASSQEATGRYGYTF. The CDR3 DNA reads TGCGCCAGCAGCCAAGAGGCGACAGGTCGTTATGGCTACACCTTC.

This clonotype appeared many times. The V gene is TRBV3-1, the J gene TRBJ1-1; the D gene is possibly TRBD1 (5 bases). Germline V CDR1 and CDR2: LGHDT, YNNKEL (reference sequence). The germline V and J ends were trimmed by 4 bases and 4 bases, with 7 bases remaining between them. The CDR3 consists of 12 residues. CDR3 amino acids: CASSPDSTEAFF. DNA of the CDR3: TGTGCCAGCAGCCCCGACAGCACTGAAGCTTTCTTT.

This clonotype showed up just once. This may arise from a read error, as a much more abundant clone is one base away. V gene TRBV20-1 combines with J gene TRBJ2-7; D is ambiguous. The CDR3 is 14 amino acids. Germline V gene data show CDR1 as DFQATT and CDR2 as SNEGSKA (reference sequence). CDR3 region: CSARDLIGRYEQHF. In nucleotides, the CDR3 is TGCAGTGCTAGAGATCTGATCGGACGCTACGAGCAGCACTTC.

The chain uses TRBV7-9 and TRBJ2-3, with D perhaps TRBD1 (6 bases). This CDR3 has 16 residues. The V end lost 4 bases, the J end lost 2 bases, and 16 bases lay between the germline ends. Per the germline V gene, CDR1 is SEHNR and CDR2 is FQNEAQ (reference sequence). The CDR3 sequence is CASSSGWTAPTDTQYF. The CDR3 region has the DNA TGTGCCAGCAGCTCGGGATGGACAGCTCCCACAGATACGCAGTATTTT.

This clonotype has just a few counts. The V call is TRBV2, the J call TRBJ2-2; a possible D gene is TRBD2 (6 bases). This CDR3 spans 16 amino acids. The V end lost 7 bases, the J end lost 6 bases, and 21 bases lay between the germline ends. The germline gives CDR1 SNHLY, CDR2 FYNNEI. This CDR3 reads CASTPLRGDNPGELFF. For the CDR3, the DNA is TGTGCCAGCACCCCCCTGCGCGGGGATAATCCCGGGGAGCTGTTTTTT. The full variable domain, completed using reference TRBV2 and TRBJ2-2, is EPEVTQTPSHQVTQMGQEVILRCVPISNHLYFYWYRQILGQKVEFLVSFYNNEISEKSEIFDDQFSVERPDGSNFTLKIRSTKLEDSAMYFCASTPLRGDNPGELFFGEGSRLTVL.

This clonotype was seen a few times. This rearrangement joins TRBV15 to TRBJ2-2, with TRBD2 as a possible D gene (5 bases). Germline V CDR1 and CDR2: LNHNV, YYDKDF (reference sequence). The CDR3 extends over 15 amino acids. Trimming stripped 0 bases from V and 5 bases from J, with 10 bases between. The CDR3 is CATSRDEGLTGELFF. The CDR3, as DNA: TGTGCCACCAGCAGAGATGAGGGTTTAACCGGGGAGCTGTTTTTT.

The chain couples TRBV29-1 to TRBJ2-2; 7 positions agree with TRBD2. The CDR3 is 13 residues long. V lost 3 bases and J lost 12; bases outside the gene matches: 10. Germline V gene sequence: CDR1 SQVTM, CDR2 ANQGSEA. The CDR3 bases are TGCAGCGTTGAGTGGGGCTCGGGGGGACAGCTGTTTTTT. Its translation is CSVEWGSGGQLFF.

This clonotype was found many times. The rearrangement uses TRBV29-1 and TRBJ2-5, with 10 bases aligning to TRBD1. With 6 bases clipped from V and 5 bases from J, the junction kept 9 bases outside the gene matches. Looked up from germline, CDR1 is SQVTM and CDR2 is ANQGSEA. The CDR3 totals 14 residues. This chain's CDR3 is CSVDRQGARETQYF. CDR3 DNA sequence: TGCAGCGTGGATAGACAGGGGGCTCGGGAGACCCAGTACTTC.

CDR3: CASSQVSAGVDNEQFF. CDR3 DNA sequence: TGCGCCAGCAGCCAAGTTTCAGCGGGAGTGGACAATGAGCAGTTCTTC. The chain links TRBV4-1 to TRBJ2-1; 8 bases fit TRBD2. This CDR3 is built from 16 residues. CDR1 and CDR2 (germline): MGHRA, YSYEKL. V lost 1 base and J lost 5; bases outside the gene matches: 7.

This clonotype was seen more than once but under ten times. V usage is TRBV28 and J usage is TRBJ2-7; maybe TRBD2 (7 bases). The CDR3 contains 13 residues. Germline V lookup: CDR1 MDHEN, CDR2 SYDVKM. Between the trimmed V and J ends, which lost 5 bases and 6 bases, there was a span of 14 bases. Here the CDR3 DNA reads TGTGCCAGCAGTCGGGTAGGGGGGGGCGAGCAGTACTTC. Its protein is CASSRVGGGEQYF. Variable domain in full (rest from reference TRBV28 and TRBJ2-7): DVKVTQSSRYLVKRTGEKVFLECVQDMDHENMFWYRQDPGLGLRLIYFSYDVKMKEKGDIPEGYSVSREKKERFSLILESASTNQTSMYLCASSRVGGGEQYFGPGTRLTVT.

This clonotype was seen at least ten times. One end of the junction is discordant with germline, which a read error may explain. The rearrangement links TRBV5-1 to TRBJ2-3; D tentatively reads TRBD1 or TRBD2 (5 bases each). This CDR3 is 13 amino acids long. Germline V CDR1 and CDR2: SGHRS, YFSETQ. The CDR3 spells CASSLGATDTQYF. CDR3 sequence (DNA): TGTGCCAGCTCCCTCGGGGCGACAGATACGCAGTATTTT. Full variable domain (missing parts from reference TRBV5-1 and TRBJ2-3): KAGVTQTPRYLIKTRGQQVTLSCSPISGHRSVSWYQQTPGQGLQFLFEYFSETQRNKGNFPGRFSGRQFSNSRSEMNVSTLELGDSALYLCASSLGATDTQYFGPGTRLTVL.

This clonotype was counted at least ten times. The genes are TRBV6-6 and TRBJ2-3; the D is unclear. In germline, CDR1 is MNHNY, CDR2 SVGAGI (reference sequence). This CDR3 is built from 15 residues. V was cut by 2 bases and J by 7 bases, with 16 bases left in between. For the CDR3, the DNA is TGTGCCAGCAGTTACCTGGGCGGACCACAACATACGCAGTATTTT. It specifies CASSYLGGPQHTQYF.

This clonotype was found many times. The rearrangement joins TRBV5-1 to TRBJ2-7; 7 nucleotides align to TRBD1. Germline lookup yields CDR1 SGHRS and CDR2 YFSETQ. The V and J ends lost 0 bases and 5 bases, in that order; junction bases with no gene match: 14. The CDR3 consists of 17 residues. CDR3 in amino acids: CASSLATGDARYNEQYF. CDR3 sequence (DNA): TGCGCCAGCAGCTTGGCTACAGGGGACGCACGTTACAACGAGCAGTACTTC.

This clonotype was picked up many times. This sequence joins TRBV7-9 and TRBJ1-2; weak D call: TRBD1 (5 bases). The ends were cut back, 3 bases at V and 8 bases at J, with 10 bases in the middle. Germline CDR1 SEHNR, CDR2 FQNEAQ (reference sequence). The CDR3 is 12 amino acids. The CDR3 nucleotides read TGTGCCAGCAGCTTGGGAACAGGCGGCTACACCTTC. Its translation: CASSLGTGGYTF.

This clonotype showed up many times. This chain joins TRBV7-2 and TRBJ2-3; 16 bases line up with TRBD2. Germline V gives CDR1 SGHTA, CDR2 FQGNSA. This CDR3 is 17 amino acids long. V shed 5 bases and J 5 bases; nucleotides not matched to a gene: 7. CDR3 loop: CASSPGLAGGPQDTQYF. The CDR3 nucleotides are TGTGCCAGCAGCCCGGGACTAGCGGGAGGGCCCCAAGATACGCAGTATTTT.

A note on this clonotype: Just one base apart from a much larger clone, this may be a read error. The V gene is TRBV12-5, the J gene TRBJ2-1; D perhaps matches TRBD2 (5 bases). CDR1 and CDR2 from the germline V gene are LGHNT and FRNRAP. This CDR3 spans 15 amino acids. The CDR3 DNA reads TGTGCTAGTGTAACGGCGGGCACGACCTACAATGGGCAGTTCTTC. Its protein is CASVTAGTTYNGQFF.

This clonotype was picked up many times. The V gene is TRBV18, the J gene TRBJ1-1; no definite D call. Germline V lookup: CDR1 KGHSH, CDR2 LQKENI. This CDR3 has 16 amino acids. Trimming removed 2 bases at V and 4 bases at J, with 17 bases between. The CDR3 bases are TGTGCCAGCTCACCAAGCGTTAGGGTTTGGGGCACTGAAGCTTTCTTT. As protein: CASSPSVRVWGTEAFF.

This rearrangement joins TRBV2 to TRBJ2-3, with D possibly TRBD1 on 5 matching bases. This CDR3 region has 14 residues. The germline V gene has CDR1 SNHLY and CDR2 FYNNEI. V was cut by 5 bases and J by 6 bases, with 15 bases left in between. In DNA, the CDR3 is TGTGCCAGCAGTCCAGGGTGGCAGGGCGATACGCAGTATTTT. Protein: CASSPGWQGDTQYF. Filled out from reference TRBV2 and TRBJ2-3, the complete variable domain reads EPEVTQTPSHQVTQMGQEVILRCVPISNHLYFYWYRQILGQKVEFLVSFYNNEISEKSEIFDDQFSVERPDGSNFTLKIRSTKLEDSAMYFCASSPGWQGDTQYFGPGTRLTVL.

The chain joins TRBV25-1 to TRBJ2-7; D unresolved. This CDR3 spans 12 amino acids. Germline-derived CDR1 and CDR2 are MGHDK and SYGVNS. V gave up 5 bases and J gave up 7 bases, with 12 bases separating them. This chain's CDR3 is CASSFMAGEQYF. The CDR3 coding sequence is TGTGCCAGCAGTTTTATGGCCGGGGAGCAGTACTTC.

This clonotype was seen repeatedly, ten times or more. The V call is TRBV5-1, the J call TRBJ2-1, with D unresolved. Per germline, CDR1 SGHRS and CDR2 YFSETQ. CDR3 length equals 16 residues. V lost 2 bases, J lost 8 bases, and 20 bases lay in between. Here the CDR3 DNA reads TGCGCCAGCAGCTTCACCAAGGGCTTCGACCCGGATGAGCAGTTCTTC. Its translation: CASSFTKGFDPDEQFF.

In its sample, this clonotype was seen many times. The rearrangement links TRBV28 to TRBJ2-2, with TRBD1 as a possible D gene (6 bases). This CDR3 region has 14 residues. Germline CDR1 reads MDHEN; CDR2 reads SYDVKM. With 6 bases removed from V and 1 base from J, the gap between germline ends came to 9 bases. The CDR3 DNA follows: TGTGCCAGCAGAGGACAGAAGAACACCGGGGAGCTGTTTTTT. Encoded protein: CASRGQKNTGELFF.